These 4 T cell receptor beta chains were all obtained from the same sample, sequenced in a study of radiation and T cells in renal cell carcinoma. Documented time point: baseline pretreatment blood. Treatment here: 15 Gy SBRT to primary tumor, nephrectomy 4 weeks later. Clones were sequenced by immunoSEQ multiplex PCR, and TCRdb holds only the in-frame ones, with some missing. The sample yields about 130,000 clones, roughly 80% seen once. The specimen comprised blood, sampled from a patient whose treatment included radiotherapy and nephrectomy. Receptors were obtained from a woman aged 55-75 years with renal cell carcinoma.

This clone was recorded only once. The chain links TRBV2 to TRBJ1-2, with D tentatively TRBD1 (6 bases). Trimming removed 6 bases from V and 3 bases from J, with 14 bases in between. Germline lookup yields CDR1 SNHLY and CDR2 FYNNEI. There are 14 residues in the CDR3. CDR3 in amino acids: CASRRQAFDYGYTF. CDR3 bases: TGTGCCAGCAGGAGACAGGCTTTTGACTATGGCTACACCTTC.

V is TRBV28 and J is TRBJ2-7; D unresolved. Trimming removed 2 bases at V and 6 bases at J, with 8 bases between. Germline V lookup: CDR1 MDHEN, CDR2 SYDVKM. This CDR3 region has 12 residues. This CDR3 reads CASSLIRAEQYF. CDR3 bases: TGTGCCAGCAGTTTAATTAGAGCCGAGCAGTACTTC.

About this clone itself: Other DNA sequences in the same sample also yield this CDR3. The chain recombines TRBV9 with TRBJ1-1; possible D gene TRBD1, 5 bases. Germline V gives CDR1 SGDLS, CDR2 YYNGEE. The CDR3 extends over 15 amino acids. The V and J ends lost 1 base and 1 base respectively, with 11 bases between them. CDR3 in amino acids: CASSVTATENTEAFF. CDR3 in DNA: TGTGCCAGCAGCGTAACAGCGACAGAGAACACTGAAGCTTTCTTT.

The chain combines TRBV9 with TRBJ2-7; possibly TRBD2 for D (5 bases). Trimming stripped 3 bases from V and 5 bases from J, with 18 bases between. The CDR3 runs 15 residues. Per germline, CDR1 SGDLS and CDR2 YYNGEE. CDR3 amino acids: CASSGGPKLGDEQYF. In nucleotides, the CDR3 is TGTGCCAGCAGCGGTGGACCTAAACTAGGCGACGAGCAGTACTTC.